This T cell receptor (beta chain) came from a study of Ad26.COV2.S vaccination and SARS-CoV-2 variants. Study details: Recipients of Ad26.COV2.S got it intramuscularly, once or twice 56 days apart.

Treatment: 19 received Ad26.COV2.S at low or high dose, single or two shots; about 5 received placebo; per-sample allocation not given. Samples analyzed were those drawn on day 63 after the first vaccine or placebo injection. Clones were sequenced by immunoSEQ multiplex PCR, and TCRdb holds only the in-frame ones, with some missing. The sample includes around 340,000 clones, about 86% of them seen just once. This specimen consisted of peripheral blood, obtained in a trial of Ad26.COV2.S vaccine versus placebo. The TCR sequence derives from a person aged 18-60 years who received the Ad26.COV2.S COVID-19 vaccine or a placebo.

The CDR3, as DNA: TGTGCCAGCAGCCTAGGACAGATTATTTACTACGAGCAGTACTTC. Encoded protein: CASSLGQIIYYEQYF. The chain carries TRBV5-8 and TRBJ2-7; D might be TRBD1 (6 bases). The V and J ends lost 4 bases and 3 bases respectively, with 17 bases between them. Germline lookup yields CDR1 SGHTS and CDR2 YDEGEE. This CDR3 is built from 15 residues.